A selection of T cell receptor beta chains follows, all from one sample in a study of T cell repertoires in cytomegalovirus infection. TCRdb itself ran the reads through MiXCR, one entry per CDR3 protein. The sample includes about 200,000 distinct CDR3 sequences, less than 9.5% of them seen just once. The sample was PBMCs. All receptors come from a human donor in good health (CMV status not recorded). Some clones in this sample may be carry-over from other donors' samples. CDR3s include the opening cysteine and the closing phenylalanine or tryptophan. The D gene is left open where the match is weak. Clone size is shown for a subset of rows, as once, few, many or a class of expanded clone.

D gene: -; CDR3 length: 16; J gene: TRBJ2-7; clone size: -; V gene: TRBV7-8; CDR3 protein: CASSLESIGSSYEQYF; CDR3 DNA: TGTGCCAGCAGCTTAGAGAGTATCGGATCCTCCTACGAGCAGTACTTC
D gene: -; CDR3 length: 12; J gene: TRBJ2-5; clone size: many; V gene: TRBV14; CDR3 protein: CASSPGTGTQYF; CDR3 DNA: TGTGCCAGCAGCCCAGGGACTGGGACCCAGTACTTC
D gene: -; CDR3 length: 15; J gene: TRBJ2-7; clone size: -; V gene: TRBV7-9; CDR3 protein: CASSSNRVTIYEQYF; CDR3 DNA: TGTGCCAGCAGCTCGAACAGGGTGACGATCTACGAGCAGTACTTC
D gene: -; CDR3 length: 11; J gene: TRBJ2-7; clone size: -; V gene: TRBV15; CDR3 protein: CATSRAGEQYF; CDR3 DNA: TGTGCCACCAGCAGAGCGGGCGAGCAGTACTTC
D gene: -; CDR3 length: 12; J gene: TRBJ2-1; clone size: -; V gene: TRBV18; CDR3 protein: CASSPDSSILFF; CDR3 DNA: TGTGCCAGCTCCCCTGACTCCAGCATTTTGTTCTTC
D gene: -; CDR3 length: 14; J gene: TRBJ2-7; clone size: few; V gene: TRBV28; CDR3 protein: CASLTNLASYEQYF; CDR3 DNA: TGTGCCAGCCTCACCAACCTGGCCTCCTACGAGCAGTACTTC
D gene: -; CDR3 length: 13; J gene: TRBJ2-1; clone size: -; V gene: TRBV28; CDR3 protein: CASSFLSVNEQFF; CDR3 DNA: TGTGCCAGCAGTTTTCTTTCCGTCAATGAGCAGTTCTTC
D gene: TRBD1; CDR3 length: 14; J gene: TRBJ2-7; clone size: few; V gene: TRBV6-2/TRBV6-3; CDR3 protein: CASKKTGGVVEQYF; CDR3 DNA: TGTGCCAGCAAAAAAACAGGGGGCGTCGTCGAGCAGTACTTC
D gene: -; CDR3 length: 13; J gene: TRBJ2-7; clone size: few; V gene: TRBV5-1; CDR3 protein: CASRQSDTYEQYF; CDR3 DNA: TGCGCCAGCAGACAAAGCGATACCTACGAGCAGTACTTC
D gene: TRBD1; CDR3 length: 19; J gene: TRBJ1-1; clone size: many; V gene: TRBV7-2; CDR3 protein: CASSLSVGQGTSMNTEAFF; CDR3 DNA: TGTGCCAGCAGCTTAAGTGTGGGACAGGGTACGTCCATGAACACTGAAGCTTTCTTT
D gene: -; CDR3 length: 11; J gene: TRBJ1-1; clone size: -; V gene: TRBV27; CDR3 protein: CASSFGARAFF; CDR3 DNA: TGTGCCAGCAGTTTCGGGGCCCGAGCTTTCTTT
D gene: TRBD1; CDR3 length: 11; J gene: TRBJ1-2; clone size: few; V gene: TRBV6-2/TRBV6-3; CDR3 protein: CAIQTGFDYTF; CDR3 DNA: TGTGCCATCCAGACAGGGTTTGACTACACCTTC
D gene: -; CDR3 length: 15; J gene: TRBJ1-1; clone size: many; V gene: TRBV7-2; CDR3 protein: CASSLRYDVGTEAFF; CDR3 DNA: TGTGCCAGCAGCCTTCGGTATGATGTGGGGACTGAAGCTTTCTTT
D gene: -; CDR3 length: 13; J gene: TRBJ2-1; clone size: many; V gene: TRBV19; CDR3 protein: CASSILGSNEQFF; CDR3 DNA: TGTGCCAGTAGTATATTAGGGTCTAATGAGCAGTTCTTC
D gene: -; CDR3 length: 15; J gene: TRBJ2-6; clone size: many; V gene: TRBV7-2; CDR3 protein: CASSLATSGANVLTF; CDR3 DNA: TGTGCCAGCAGCTTAGCCACCTCTGGGGCCAACGTCCTGACTTTC
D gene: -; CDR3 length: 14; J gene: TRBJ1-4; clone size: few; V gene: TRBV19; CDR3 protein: CASTDGATNEKLFF; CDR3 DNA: TGTGCCAGTACGGACGGTGCAACTAATGAAAAACTGTTTTTT
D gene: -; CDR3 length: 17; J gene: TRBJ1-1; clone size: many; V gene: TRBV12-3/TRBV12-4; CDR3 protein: CASSLGGRGSVNTEAFF; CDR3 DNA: TGTGCCAGCAGTTTAGGGGGGCGTGGATCAGTGAACACTGAAGCTTTCTTT
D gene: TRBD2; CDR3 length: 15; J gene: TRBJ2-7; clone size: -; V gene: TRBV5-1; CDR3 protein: CASRHASGDLYEQYF; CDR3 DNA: TGCGCCAGCAGGCATGCTAGCGGGGACCTCTACGAGCAGTACTTC
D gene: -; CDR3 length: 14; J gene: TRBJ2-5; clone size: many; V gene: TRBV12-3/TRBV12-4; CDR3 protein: CASSAQTSRETQYF; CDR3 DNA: TGTGCCAGCAGTGCCCAAACAAGTAGGGAGACCCAGTACTTC
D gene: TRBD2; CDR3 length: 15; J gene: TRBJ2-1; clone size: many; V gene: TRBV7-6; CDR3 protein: CASSVSGGAANEQFF; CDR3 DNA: TGTGCCAGCAGCGTAAGCGGGGGGGCTGCAAATGAGCAGTTCTTC
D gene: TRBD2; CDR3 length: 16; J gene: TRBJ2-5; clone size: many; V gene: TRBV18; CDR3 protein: CASSPTSGVYQETQYF; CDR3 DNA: TGTGCCAGCTCACCGACTAGCGGGGTGTACCAAGAGACCCAGTACTTC
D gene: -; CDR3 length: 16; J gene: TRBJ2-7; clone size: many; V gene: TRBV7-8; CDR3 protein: CASSPRTTLTGYEQYF; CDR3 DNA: TGTGCCAGCAGCCCTAGGACAACCCTAACGGGGTACGAGCAGTACTTC
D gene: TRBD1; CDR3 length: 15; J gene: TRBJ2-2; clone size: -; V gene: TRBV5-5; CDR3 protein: CASSRDRVFAGELFF; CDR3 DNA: TGTGCCAGCAGCAGGGACAGGGTCTTTGCCGGGGAGCTGTTTTTT
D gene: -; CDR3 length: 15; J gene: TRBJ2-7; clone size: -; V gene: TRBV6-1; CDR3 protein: CASSRPLGSGHEQYF; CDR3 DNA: TGTGCCAGCAGCCGACCTCTGGGGAGCGGTCACGAGCAGTACTTC
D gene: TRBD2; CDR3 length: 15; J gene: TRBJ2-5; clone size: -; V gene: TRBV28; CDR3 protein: CASSRTRTYQETQYF; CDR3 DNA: TGTGCCAGCAGCAGGACTAGAACATACCAAGAGACCCAGTACTTC
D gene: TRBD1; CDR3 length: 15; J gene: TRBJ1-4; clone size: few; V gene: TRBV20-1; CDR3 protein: CSARGDRRTGEKLFF; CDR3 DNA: TGCAGTGCTAGAGGGGACAGAAGGACTGGAGAAAAACTGTTTTTT
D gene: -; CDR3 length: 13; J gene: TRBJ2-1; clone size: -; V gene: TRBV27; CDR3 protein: CASSFLGMSEQFF; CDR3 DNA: TGTGCCAGCAGTTTTCTCGGGATGAGTGAGCAGTTCTTC
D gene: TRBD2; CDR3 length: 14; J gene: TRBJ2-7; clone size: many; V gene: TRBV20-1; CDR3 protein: CSAPPGLASYEQYF; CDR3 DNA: TGCAGTGCACCCCCGGGACTAGCATCGTACGAGCAGTACTTC
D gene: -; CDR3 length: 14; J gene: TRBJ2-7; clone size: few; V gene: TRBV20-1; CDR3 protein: CSGVRQDGPREQYF; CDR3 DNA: TGCAGTGGAGTACGACAGGATGGACCTCGCGAGCAGTACTTC
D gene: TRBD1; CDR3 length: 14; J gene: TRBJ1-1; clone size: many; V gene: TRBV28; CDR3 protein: CASSFQDRDTEAFF; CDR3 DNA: TGTGCCAGCAGTTTCCAGGACAGGGACACTGAAGCTTTCTTT
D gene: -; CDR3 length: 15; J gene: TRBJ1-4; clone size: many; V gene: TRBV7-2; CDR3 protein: CASSLVRGRGEKLFF; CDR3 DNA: TGTGCCAGCAGCCTAGTCAGGGGAAGAGGCGAAAAACTGTTTTTT
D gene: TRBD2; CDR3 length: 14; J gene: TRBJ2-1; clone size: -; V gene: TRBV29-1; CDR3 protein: CSAWWGGSYNEQFF; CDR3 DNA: TGCAGCGCCTGGTGGGGGGGTTCCTACAATGAGCAGTTCTTC
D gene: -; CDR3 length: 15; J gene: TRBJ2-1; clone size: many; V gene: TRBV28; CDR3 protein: CASIHGRTNSNEQFF; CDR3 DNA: TGTGCCAGCATCCACGGACGGACTAACTCCAATGAGCAGTTCTTC
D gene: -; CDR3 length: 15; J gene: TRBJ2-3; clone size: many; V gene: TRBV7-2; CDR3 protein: CASSFGRTYTDTQYF; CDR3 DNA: TGTGCCAGCAGCTTCGGTCGAACCTACACAGATACGCAGTATTTT
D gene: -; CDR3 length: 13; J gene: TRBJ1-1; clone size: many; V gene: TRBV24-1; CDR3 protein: CATSDLGDTEAFF; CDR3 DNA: TGTGCCACCAGTGATTTAGGAGACACTGAAGCTTTCTTT
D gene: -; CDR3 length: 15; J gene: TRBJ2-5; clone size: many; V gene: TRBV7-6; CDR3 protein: CASSLMKSVRETQYF; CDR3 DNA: TGTGCCAGCAGCTTAATGAAAAGTGTAAGAGAGACCCAGTACTTC
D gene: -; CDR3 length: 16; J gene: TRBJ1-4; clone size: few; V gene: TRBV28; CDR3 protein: CASSFLQRDFNEKLFF; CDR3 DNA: TGTGCCAGCAGTTTTTTGCAGAGAGACTTTAATGAAAAACTGTTTTTT
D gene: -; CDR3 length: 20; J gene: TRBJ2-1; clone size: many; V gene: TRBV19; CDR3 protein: CASSIDRGQGPVSSYNEQFF; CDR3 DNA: TGTGCCAGTAGTATAGATCGAGGTCAGGGGCCGGTGAGCTCCTACAATGAGCAGTTCTTC
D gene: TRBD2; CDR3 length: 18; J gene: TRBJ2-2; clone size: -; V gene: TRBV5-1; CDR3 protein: CASSQGLAGGRNTGELFF; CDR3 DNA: TGCGCCAGCAGCCAAGGACTAGCGGGAGGTCGAAACACCGGGGAGCTGTTTTTT
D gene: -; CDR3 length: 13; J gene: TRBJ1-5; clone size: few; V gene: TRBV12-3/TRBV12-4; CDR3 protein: CASTLAVGQPQHF; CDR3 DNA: TGTGCCAGCACCCTGGCCGTGGGTCAGCCCCAGCATTTT
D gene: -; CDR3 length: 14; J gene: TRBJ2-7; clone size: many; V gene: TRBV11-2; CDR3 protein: CASSFLAEAYEQYF; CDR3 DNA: TGTGCCAGCAGCTTTTTAGCGGAGGCCTACGAGCAGTACTTC
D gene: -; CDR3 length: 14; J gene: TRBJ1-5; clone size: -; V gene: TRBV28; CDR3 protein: CASSFPRDNQPQHF; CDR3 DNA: TGTGCCAGCAGTTTCCCCCGGGACAATCAGCCCCAGCATTTT
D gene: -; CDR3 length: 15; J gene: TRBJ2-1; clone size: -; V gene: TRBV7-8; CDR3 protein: CASSFERASYNEQFF; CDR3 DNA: TGTGCCAGCAGCTTTGAGCGGGCCTCCTACAATGAGCAGTTCTTC
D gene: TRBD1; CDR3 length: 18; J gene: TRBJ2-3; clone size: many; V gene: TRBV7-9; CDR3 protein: CASSNPPGTGGFTDTQYF; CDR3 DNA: TGTGCCAGCAGCAACCCCCCGGGGACAGGGGGCTTCACAGATACGCAGTATTTT
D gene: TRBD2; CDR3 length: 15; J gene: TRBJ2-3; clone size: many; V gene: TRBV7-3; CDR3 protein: CASSSVAGAGDTQYF; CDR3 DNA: TGTGCCAGCAGCTCGGTAGCGGGAGCCGGGGATACGCAGTATTTT
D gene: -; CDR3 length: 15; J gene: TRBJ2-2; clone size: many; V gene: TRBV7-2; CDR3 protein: CASSFRLANTGELFF; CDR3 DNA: TGTGCCAGCAGCTTTAGGCTAGCGAACACCGGGGAGCTGTTTTTT
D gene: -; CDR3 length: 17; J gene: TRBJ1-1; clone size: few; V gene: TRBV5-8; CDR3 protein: CASTQVGGPPKETEAFF; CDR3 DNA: TGTGCCAGCACCCAAGTCGGGGGGCCACCGAAGGAAACTGAAGCTTTCTTT
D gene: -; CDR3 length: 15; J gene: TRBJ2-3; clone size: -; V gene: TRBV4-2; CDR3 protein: CASSQDQINTDTQYF; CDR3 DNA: TGTGCCAGCAGCCAAGATCAGATAAACACAGATACGCAGTATTTT
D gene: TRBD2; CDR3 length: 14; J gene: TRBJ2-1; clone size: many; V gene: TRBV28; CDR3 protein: CASSGTSGYNEQFF; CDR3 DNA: TGTGCCAGCAGCGGGACTAGCGGATACAATGAGCAGTTCTTC
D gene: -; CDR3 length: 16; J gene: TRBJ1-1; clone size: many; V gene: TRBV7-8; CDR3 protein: CASSLGPRTANTEAFF; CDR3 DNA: TGTGCCAGCAGCTTAGGCCCCCGGACAGCGAACACTGAAGCTTTCTTT
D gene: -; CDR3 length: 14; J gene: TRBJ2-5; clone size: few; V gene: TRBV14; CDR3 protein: CASSQASLAETQYF; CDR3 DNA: TGTGCCAGCAGCCAAGCTAGCCTCGCGGAGACCCAGTACTTC
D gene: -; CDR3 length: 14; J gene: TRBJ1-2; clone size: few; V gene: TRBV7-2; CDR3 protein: CASSLGLEGYGYTF; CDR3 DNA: TGTGCCAGCAGCTTAGGTCTTGAGGGCTATGGCTACACCTTC
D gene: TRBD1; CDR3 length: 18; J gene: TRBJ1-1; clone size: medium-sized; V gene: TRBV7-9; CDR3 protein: CASSSPNRGPFGDTEAFF; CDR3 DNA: TGTGCCAGCAGCTCCCCTAACAGGGGCCCTTTTGGTGATACTGAAGCTTTCTTT
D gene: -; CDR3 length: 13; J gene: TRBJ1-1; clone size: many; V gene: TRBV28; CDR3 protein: CASSFDTGTEAFF; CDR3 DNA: TGTGCCAGCAGTTTCGATACGGGCACTGAAGCTTTCTTT
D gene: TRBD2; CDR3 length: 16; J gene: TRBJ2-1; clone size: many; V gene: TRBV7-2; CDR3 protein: CASSSAGGYTGYEQFF; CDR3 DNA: TGTGCCAGCAGTTCAGCGGGAGGGTATACGGGCTATGAGCAGTTCTTC